The 26 T cell receptor beta chains below come from one sample, sequenced in a study of blood T cell repertoires in COVID-19. Produced via immunoSEQ multiplex PCR; TCRdb's table is partial and in-frame only. The sample shows roughly 150,000 clones, around 82% of them seen only once. The sequenced sample was peripheral blood. Receptors originate from an older woman who had recovered from COVID-19.

V usage is TRBV3-1 (or the pseudogene TRBV3-2) and J usage is TRBJ1-6; 7 nucleotides align to TRBD1. CDR3 length: 14 amino acids. Germline CDR1 and CDR2: LGHDT and YNNKEL (reference sequence). The ends lost 5 bases at V and 8 bases at J; junction bases unmatched: 6. The CDR3 spells CASSRQGGYSPLHF. CDR3 nucleotides: TGTGCCAGCAGCAGACAGGGAGGCTATTCACCCCTCCACTTT.

V is TRBV5-1 and J is TRBJ1-1, with 8 positions matching TRBD1. CDR3 length: 16 residues. Per the germline V gene, CDR1 is SGHRS and CDR2 is YFSETQ. V dropped 2 bases and J dropped 5; count of bases not matched to a gene: 11. The CDR3 loop is CASSFGAGGFLTEAFF. The CDR3, as DNA: TGCGCCAGCAGCTTTGGGGCAGGGGGCTTTCTTACTGAAGCTTTCTTT.

This clone was detected once. J is TRBJ2-3 and V is TRBV30; weak D call: TRBD2 (5 bases). Germline V gene lookup returns CDR1 GTSNPN and CDR2 SVGIG (reference sequence). This CDR3 region has 13 residues. With 5 bases removed from V and 4 bases from J, the gap between germline ends came to 13 bases. In nucleotides, the CDR3 is TGTGCCTGGGGAAGCAACGGGGCAGATACGCAGTATTTT. It yields the protein CAWGSNGADTQYF.

This chain connects TRBV3-1 (or the pseudogene TRBV3-2) to TRBJ2-7, with D possibly matching TRBD2 (6 bases). The V gene lost 1 base and the J gene lost 1 base, with 8 bases spanning the gap. CDR1 is LGHDT and CDR2 is YNNKEL in the germline V gene (reference sequence). This CDR3 is 14 amino acids long. DNA for the CDR3: TGTGCCAGCAGCCAAGGGACTAATTCCTACGAGCAGTACTTC. Its protein product is CASSQGTNSYEQYF.

The J gene is TRBJ1-2, the V gene TRBV7-2, with TRBD1 matching 7 bases. V was clipped by 5 bases and J by 8 bases; unmatched bases: 5. This CDR3 region has 12 residues. Germline loops: CDR1 SGHTA, CDR2 FQGNSA. The chain's CDR3 is CASSPRGVGYTF. For the CDR3, the DNA is TGTGCCAGCAGCCCCAGGGGGGTGGGCTACACCTTC.

This chain links TRBV19 with TRBJ2-1; D is possibly TRBD2 (6 bases). The germline gives CDR1 LNHDA, CDR2 SQIVND (reference sequence). V was shortened by 3 bases and J by 2 bases, with 17 bases between the two germline ends. The CDR3 contains 17 residues. CDR3 DNA: TGTGCCAGTAGTATTGCGGGGCTAGCCGGCACCTACAATGAGCAGTTCTTC. Protein product: CASSIAGLAGTYNEQFF.

This chain uses TRBV3-1 (or the pseudogene TRBV3-2) with TRBJ2-2, with TRBD2 identical over 9 bases. Germline values: CDR1 LGHDT, CDR2 YNNKEL (reference sequence). This CDR3 spans 16 amino acids. Trimming removed 4 bases from V and 4 bases from J; junction bases left unmatched: 7. CDR3 residues: CASSPSGRRGTGELFF. Written as DNA, the CDR3 is TGTGCCAGCAGCCCCAGCGGGAGGAGAGGCACCGGGGAGCTGTTTTTT.

The V gene is TRBV3-1 (or the pseudogene TRBV3-2), the J gene TRBJ2-7; TRBD1 aligns across 8 bases. Germline CDR1 LGHDT, CDR2 YNNKEL (reference sequence). The CDR3 sequence is 16 residues long. V trimming: 1 base; J trimming: 5 bases; junction bases outside the gene matches: 10. CDR3 DNA sequence: TGTGCCAGCAGCCAAGGTGGCGGGACAGGAGGCCACGAGCAGTACTTC. Protein product: CASSQGGGTGGHEQYF.

This sequence joins TRBV7-2 and TRBJ2-7, with D possibly matching TRBD2 (6 bases). Trimming pared 5 bases from V and 2 bases from J, leaving 13 bases between. CDR3 size: 14 residues. Germline V gene sequence: CDR1 SGHTA, CDR2 FQGNSA. CDR3: CASSNHGGAYEQYF. The CDR3 DNA sequence: TGTGCCAGCAGCAACCACGGGGGAGCCTACGAGCAGTACTTC.

The J gene is TRBJ2-7, the V gene TRBV5-4; perhaps TRBD2 as D (5 bases). CDR1 is SGHNT and CDR2 is YYREEE in the germline V gene (reference sequence). The CDR3 runs to 15 residues. V was trimmed by 6 bases and J by 9 bases, leaving 25 bases between them. The CDR3 region is CASNPGVATYLGQYF. The CDR3 coding sequence is TGTGCCAGCAACCCCGGGGTCGCCACGTACCTCGGGCAGTACTTC.

This chain links TRBV5-1 with TRBJ1-4; D unclear. CDR1 is SGHRS and CDR2 is YFSETQ in the germline V gene. The CDR3 sequence is 15 residues long. Trimming took off 4 bases at V and 4 bases at J, with 14 bases between the two ends. In DNA, the CDR3 is TGCGCCAGCAGCAACCCCCAGGCGAGTAATGAAAAACTGTTTTTT. Its protein is CASSNPQASNEKLFF.

This clone was seen only a few times. The junction differs from germline at one of its ends, possibly a read error. The genes are TRBV10-3 and TRBJ2-3; a possible D gene is TRBD1 (5 bases). The germline CDR1 and CDR2 sequences are ENHRY and SYGVKD. The CDR3 contains 13 residues. CDR3 in amino acids: CAISESNGADQSF. For the CDR3, the DNA is TGTGCCATCAGTGAGTCGAATGGGGCAGACCAGTCTTTT.

This clone was seen a single time. The chain links TRBV10-3 to TRBJ2-1; 7 bases are a match to TRBD2. The CDR3 runs to 15 residues. The V gene's germline CDR1 is ENHRY and CDR2 SYGVKD. J was trimmed by 0 bases and V by 7 bases; bases with no gene match: 6. The chain's CDR3 is CAITAGVSSYNEQFF. The CDR3 coding sequence is TGTGCCATCACCGCGGGAGTGAGCTCCTACAATGAGCAGTTCTTC.

This chain uses TRBV6-5 with TRBJ2-3; no definite D call. Looked up from germline, CDR1 is MNHEY and CDR2 is SVGAGI. CDR3 length: 13 residues. Trimming stripped 6 bases from V and 2 bases from J, with 9 bases between. The CDR3 protein is CASRGQPTDTQYF. The CDR3 DNA follows: TGTGCCAGCAGGGGCCAACCCACAGATACGCAGTATTTT.

The CDR3 protein is CASSPYRQGSSYNEQFF. The CDR3 DNA reads as TGTGCCAGCTCACCCTATCGACAGGGAAGCTCCTACAATGAGCAGTTCTTC. J is TRBJ2-1 and V is TRBV18; 7 positions agree with TRBD1. The germline gives CDR1 KGHSH, CDR2 LQKENI. The CDR3 is 17 residues long. V lost 3 bases, J lost 0 bases, and 8 bases stayed unmatched.

The rearrangement links TRBV10-1 to TRBJ1-2; 9 positions match TRBD1. The V segment lost 9 bases and the J segment 8 bases; nucleotides outside the gene matches: 13. Germline V gene lookup returns CDR1 WNHNN and CDR2 SYGVQD (reference sequence). This CDR3 comprises 14 residues. Here the CDR3 reads CARMVDRGKDGYTF. Here the CDR3 DNA reads TGCGCCAGGATGGTGGACAGGGGTAAGGACGGCTACACCTTC.

This chain joins TRBV19 and TRBJ2-7; the match to TRBD2 covers 7 bases. CDR3 length equals 15 residues. The junction had 6 bases not matched to a gene; V was cut back by 3 bases and J by 1 base. Germline values: CDR1 LNHDA, CDR2 SQIVND (reference sequence). As DNA, the CDR3 is TGTGCCAGTAGTATTAGCCTAGCGGCTTCCTACGAGCAGTACTTC. Protein sequence: CASSISLAASYEQYF.

The chain combines TRBV5-1 with TRBJ2-2; D possibly corresponds to TRBD2 (5 bases). Trimming stripped 4 bases from V and 7 bases from J, with 11 bases between. The germline V gene encodes CDR1 SGHRS and CDR2 YFSETQ. The CDR3 consists of 13 residues. In DNA, the CDR3 is TGCGCCAGCAGCCGGGAATTAGACGGGGAGCTGTTTTTT. Translated: CASSRELDGELFF.

This sequence joins TRBV27 and TRBJ1-3; D call uncertain. This CDR3 region has 14 residues. Germline CDR1 reads MNHEY; CDR2 reads SMNVEV (reference sequence). V gave up 5 bases and J gave up 4 bases, with 12 bases separating them. The CDR3 DNA follows: TGTGCCAGCAGTCTACGTACAGACGGAAACACCATATATTTT. Its translation is CASSLRTDGNTIYF.

This rearrangement joins TRBV2 to TRBJ1-2; a possible D gene is TRBD1 (6 bases). Trimming pared 5 bases from V and 8 bases from J, leaving 15 bases between. CDR3 length: 13 amino acids. The germline gives CDR1 SNHLY, CDR2 FYNNEI. The CDR3: CASSSTGPGGYTF. The CDR3 DNA reads TGTGCCAGCAGTTCTACAGGGCCAGGGGGCTACACCTTC.

The chain employs TRBV3-1 (or the pseudogene TRBV3-2) and TRBJ1-1; 10 bases agree with TRBD1. After removal of 4 bases from V and 7 bases from J, the junction contained 6 bases not matched to a gene. Germline-derived CDR1 and CDR2 are LGHDT and YNNKEL (reference sequence). The length of the CDR3 is 14 residues. CDR3 loop: CASSRGTGVDEAFF. CDR3 nucleotide sequence: TGTGCCAGCAGCCGCGGGACAGGGGTAGATGAAGCTTTCTTT.

The rearrangement links TRBV6-5 to TRBJ2-1; tentatively, D is TRBD2 (7 bases). Germline V gives CDR1 MNHEY, CDR2 SVGAGI. V dropped 11 bases and J dropped 3 bases, with 14 bases sitting between them. The CDR3 consists of 13 residues. In DNA, the CDR3 is TGTGCCGGACAGCGGGAAGACTACAATGAGCAGTTCTTC. Encoded protein: CAGQREDYNEQFF.

The chain carries TRBV2 and TRBJ1-4, with 8 bases lining up with TRBD1. This CDR3 contains 15 residues. Losses at the gene ends were 5 bases for V and 2 bases for J; bases not matched to a gene: 4. CDR1 SNHLY and CDR2 FYNNEI come from the germline V gene. In DNA, the CDR3 is TGTGCCAGCAGTCCCCGGACAGGGACTAATGAAAAACTGTTTTTT. It yields the protein CASSPRTGTNEKLFF.

J is TRBJ2-1 and V is TRBV7-9, with a weak D call TRBD2 (5 bases). Germline V CDR1 and CDR2: SEHNR, FQNEAQ (reference sequence). The CDR3 is 15 amino acids. V dropped 2 bases and J dropped 0 bases, with 8 bases sitting between them. CDR3 residues: CASSLHGDSYNEQFF. The CDR3 DNA follows: TGTGCCAGCAGCTTACACGGGGACTCCTACAATGAGCAGTTCTTC. Full variable domain (missing parts from reference TRBV7-9 and TRBJ2-1): DTGVSQNPRHKITKRGQNVTFRCDPISEHNRLYWYRQTLGQGPEFLTYFQNEAQLEKSRLLSDRFSAERPKGSFSTLEIQRTEQGDSAMYLCASSLHGDSYNEQFFGPGTRLTVL.

The gene calls are TRBV6-1 and TRBJ2-7; TRBD1 aligns across 8 bases. This CDR3 has 18 amino acids. Germline CDR1 MNHNS, CDR2 SASEGT. V gave up 4 bases and J gave up 4 bases; unmatched junction bases: 18. The CDR3 DNA sequence: TGTGCCAGCAGTGGCTCCAACCGCCCGCAGGGGGCGCGTTACGAGCAGTACTTC. Translation: CASSGSNRPQGARYEQYF.

This chain joins TRBV4-2 and TRBJ2-2; 9 bases match TRBD1. The CDR3 spans 15 residues. Losses at the gene ends were 4 bases for V and 5 bases for J; bases not matched to a gene: 5. In germline, CDR1 is LGHNA, CDR2 YNFKEQ. CDR3 in amino acids: CASSLGTGRTGELFF. The CDR3 DNA follows: TGTGCCAGCAGCCTCGGGACAGGGCGAACCGGGGAGCTGTTTTTT.